These T cell receptor beta chains were read from a single sample in a study of T cell responses to AZD1222 COVID-19 vaccine. Clones were read by immunoSEQ multiplex PCR, and TCRdb kept only the in-frame ones, dropping some. The sample carries approximately 100,000 clones, roughly 91% recorded once. The sample here was peripheral blood, taken on day 0 of AZD1222 vaccination. These receptors were collected from an adult in good health. The CDR3 runs from the conserved cysteine through the conserved F or W. D genes are given only for firm matches. For some rows the clone size is stated as once, few or many, or as a class when expanded; others skip it.

>NA|13|TRBV19|NA|TRBJ1-1
TGTGCCAGTAGTATTTCATGGGACACTGAAGCTTTCTTT
CASSISWDTEAFF
>NA|14|TRBV7-9|NA|TRBJ1-1
TGTGCCAGCAGCTCCCCGAACAGGGTAACTGAAGCTTTCTTT
CASSSPNRVTEAFF
>NA|15|TRBV7-2|TRBD1|TRBJ1-2
TGTGCCAGCAGCTTCTACAGGGGGGGTCACTATGGCTACACCTTC
CASSFYRGGHYGYTF
>NA|13|TRBV5-1|NA|TRBJ2-3
TGCGCCAGCAGCTTTGGTGGTCGCGATACGCAGTATTTT
CASSFGGRDTQYF
>few|19|TRBV6-2/TRBV6-3|TRBD1|TRBJ1-5
TGTGCCAGCAGTTACGATAAGGGACAGTGGGCAGCTAGCAATCAGCCCCAGCATTTT
CASSYDKGQWAASNQPQHF
>NA|13|TRBV7-9|NA|TRBJ2-3
TGTGCCAGCAGCTCCCCTGCAACAGATACGCAGTATTTT
CASSSPATDTQYF
>NA|14|TRBV9|NA|TRBJ2-7
TGTGCCAGCAGCGTAAATCCGGGACCCTACGAGCAGTACTTC
CASSVNPGPYEQYF
>NA|17|TRBV14|TRBD2|TRBJ2-7
TGTGCCAGCAGCCAAGATCCAGGCGGGGGAAGTTGGTACGAGCAGTACTTC
CASSQDPGGGSWYEQYF
>NA|14|TRBV7-9|NA|TRBJ2-7
TGTGCCAGCAGCTTAGCAGGACCGTCCTACGAGCAGTACTTC
CASSLAGPSYEQYF
>NA|15|TRBV2|NA|TRBJ1-2
TGTGCCAGCAGTGAAGGGGCGACCCTTAACTATGGCTACACCTTC
CASSEGATLNYGYTF
>NA|16|TRBV3-1/TRBV3-2|TRBD2|TRBJ2-1
TGTGCCAGCAGCCAACCTGGACTAGCGGGGGGCAATGAGCAGTTCTTC
CASSQPGLAGGNEQFF
>NA|16|TRBV6-5|NA|TRBJ2-5
TGTGCCAGCAGTTCGGCTGGGGGCACAGGAGTAGAGACCCAGTACTTC
CASSSAGGTGVETQYF
>once|18|TRBV23-1|TRBD1|TRBJ2-2
TGCGCCAGCAGTCAAGGGACAGACCTAACCCAAAAGACCGGGGAGCTGTTTTTT
CASSQGTDLTQKTGELFF
>NA|14|TRBV18|NA|TRBJ2-1
TGTGCCAGCTCACGGGGGGGCAGGAGCAATGAGCAGTTCTTC
CASSRGGRSNEQFF
>NA|14|TRBV7-2|NA|TRBJ1-6
TGTGCCAGCAGCTTATCCGTCCTCGGATCACCCCTCCACTTT
CASSLSVLGSPLHF
>NA|15|TRBV9|TRBD2|TRBJ2-5
TGTGCCAGCACAAACGGGGCGGGGGGCCAGGAGACCCAGTACTTC
CASTNGAGGQETQYF
>once|13|TRBV7-2|NA|TRBJ2-2
TGTGCCAGCAGCGAGAGACCCACCGGGGAGCTGTTTTTT
CASSERPTGELFF
>NA|12|TRBV7-9|NA|TRBJ1-1
TGTGCCAGCAGCTCGGACGAGACTGAAGCTTTCTTT
CASSSDETEAFF